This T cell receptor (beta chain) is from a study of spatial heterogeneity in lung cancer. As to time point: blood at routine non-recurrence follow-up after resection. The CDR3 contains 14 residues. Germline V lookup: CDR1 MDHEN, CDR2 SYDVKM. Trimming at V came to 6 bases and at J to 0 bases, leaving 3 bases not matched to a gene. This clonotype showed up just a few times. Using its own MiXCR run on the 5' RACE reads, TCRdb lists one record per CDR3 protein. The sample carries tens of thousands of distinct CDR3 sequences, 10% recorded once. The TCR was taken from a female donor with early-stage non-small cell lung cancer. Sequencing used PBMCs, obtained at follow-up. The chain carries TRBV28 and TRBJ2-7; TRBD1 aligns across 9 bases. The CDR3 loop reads CASRDRGASYEQYF. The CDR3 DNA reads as TGTGCCAGCAGAGACAGGGGGGCCTCCTACGAGCAGTACTTC.